The clone carrying this T cell receptor beta chain was observed a few times. As yet, its antigen is unknown. The sample belongs to a study of T cells after yellow fever vaccination. Study-wide background: Libraries from low-cell-number fractions were prepared with the SMART-Seq v4 Ultra Low Input RNA kit.

TCRdb re-analysed the 5' RACE reads in MiXCR, keeping a single row per CDR3 protein. The sample has approximately 330,000 distinct CDR3 sequences, roughly 4% seen once. This CDR3 contains 15 residues. Germline CDR1 LGHNA, CDR2 YNFKEQ. Trimming shortened V by 0 bases and J by 4 bases, and 12 bases separated the two germline ends. Findings and caveats of the study: Booster sampling recovered most clones from primary vaccination (roughly 97% CD4, 88% CD8).

The source is a young man who received the YFV17D yellow fever vaccine. The starting material was PBMCs, obtained 5 days after the yellow fever booster vaccination. The chain recombines TRBV4-2 with TRBJ2-5; weak D call: TRBD1 (6 bases). The CDR3 nucleotides are TGTGCCAGCAGCCAAGACAAGGGACAACTAGAGACCCAGTACTTC. Translation: CASSQDKGQLETQYF.